The T cell receptor (beta chain) under discussion was sequenced for a study of blood T cell repertoires in COVID-19. Study background: The samples span acute and convalescent COVID-19 from the United States, Italy and Spain. Sample material is recorded as cDNA or gDNA derived from T cells, B-cell-depleted T cells, or PBMCs.

This clone was detected only once. Authors' data handling: Cell counts per sample came from amplifying reference gene primers. Only in-frame clones appear in the TCRdb table, and some are missing; sequencing was by immunoSEQ multiplex PCR. That table gives V, J and clone size, and the DNA gave D and trimming. The sample contains about 230,000 clones, roughly 80% of which appear only once. The length of the CDR3 is 16 residues. CDR1 is ENHRY, CDR2 SYGVKD, per germline. J was trimmed by 9 bases and V by 0 bases; bases with no gene match: 9. This receptor was taken from a woman in her forties or fifties with acute or convalescent COVID-19. The chain uses TRBV10-3 and TRBJ2-1, with 9 bases matching TRBD2. The specimen sequenced was peripheral blood. The CDR3 region is CAISESGASGNPEQFF. CDR3 nucleotides: TGTGCCATCAGTGAGTCGGGCGCTAGCGGGAACCCTGAGCAGTTCTTC.